The 13 T cell receptor beta chains presented below share a single source sample, sequenced in a study of Graves' ophthalmopathy and Graves' hyperthyroidism. TCR beta CDR3 regions were amplified from RNA transcripts. Following a first-round RT-PCR that used HTBI primers, a second-round multiplex PCR was carried out. Each CDR3 protein gets one entry after TCRdb re-called the multiplex PCR reads with MiXCR. In the table there are hundreds of thousands of distinct CDR3 sequences, roughly 21% of which are singletons. The source material was peripheral blood. Every receptor here comes from a woman aged 18-29 years with stable Graves' hyperthyroidism.

This clonotype was found once. This sequence joins TRBV7-2 and TRBJ2-7, with 10 bases matching TRBD2. The CDR3 is 14 amino acids. V was pared by 8 bases and J by 3 bases, with 7 bases of the junction left unmatched. Germline CDR1 reads SGHTA; CDR2 reads FQGNSA. CDR3 residues: CASCGASGSYEQYF. In nucleotides, the CDR3 is TGTGCCAGCTGTGGGGCTAGCGGGAGCTACGAGCAGTACTTC. The full variable domain, with the rest looked up from reference TRBV7-2 and TRBJ2-7, is GAGVSQSPSNKVTEKGKDVELRCDPISGHTALYWYRQSLGQGLEFLIYFQGNSAPDKSGLPSDRFSAERTGGSVSTLTIQRTQQEDSAVYLCASCGASGSYEQYFGPGTRLTVT.

This clonotype was counted at least ten times. CDR3 loop: CASSIGGVQETQYF. The CDR3 nucleotides read TGTGCCAGTAGTATAGGCGGCGTACAAGAGACCCAGTACTTC. The V call is TRBV19, the J call TRBJ2-5; no clear D gene. The ends were cut back, 1 base at V and 2 bases at J, with 8 bases in the middle. Germline CDR1 is LNHDA and CDR2 is SQIVND (reference sequence). CDR3 length: 14 residues.

This clonotype occurred many times. A read error may account for a junction end that differs from germline. The gene calls are TRBV12-3 or TRBV12-4 and TRBJ2-6; tentatively, D is TRBD1 (5 bases). The CDR3 totals 14 residues. CDR3 sequence: CASTRAPGANVLTF. CDR3 bases: TGTGCCAGCACTAGGGCCCCTGGGGCCAACGTCCTAACTTTC.

The sample holds many counts of this clonotype. This chain uses TRBV15 with TRBJ2-5; maybe TRBD1 (6 bases). The ends were cut back, 0 bases at V and 0 bases at J, with 11 bases in the middle. The CDR3 extends over 16 amino acids. Germline loops: CDR1 LNHNV, CDR2 YYDKDF (reference sequence). CDR3 region: CATSRDATGYQETQYF. CDR3 nucleotides: TGTGCCACCAGCAGAGATGCGACAGGCTACCAAGAGACCCAGTACTTC.

Ten or more counts support this clonotype. V usage is TRBV12-3 or TRBV12-4 and J usage is TRBJ2-7; D might be TRBD1 (6 bases). With 6 bases removed from V and 3 bases from J, the gap between germline ends came to 9 bases. The CDR3 is 12 amino acids. This CDR3 is CASRSGVYEQYF. The CDR3 region has the DNA TGTGCCAGCAGATCAGGGGTCTACGAGCAGTACTTC.

This clonotype was recorded at least ten times. This chain's CDR3 is CASRPRQGYYGYTF. The CDR3 DNA reads as TGTGCCAGCAGACCCCGACAGGGGTATTATGGCTACACCTTC. This rearrangement joins TRBV6-1 to TRBJ1-2; TRBD1 aligns across 8 bases. Germline lookup yields CDR1 MNHNS and CDR2 SASEGT. Trimming at V came to 6 bases and at J to 5 bases, leaving 8 bases not matched to a gene. The CDR3 is made up of 14 amino acids.

In its sample, this clonotype was seen many times. The CDR3 region is CSAMTGTDSYGYTF. CDR3 coding DNA: TGCAGTGCTATGACCGGGACGGACTCCTATGGCTACACCTTC. The chain is built from TRBV20-1 and TRBJ1-2; tentative D call: TRBD1 (5 bases). Germline CDR1 and CDR2: DFQATT and SNEGSKA (reference sequence). With 4 bases removed from V and 4 bases from J, the gap between germline ends came to 16 bases. CDR3 length: 14 amino acids.

This clonotype was found many times. The V gene is TRBV24-1, the J gene TRBJ2-2; D may be TRBD2 (6 bases). V was cut by 3 bases and J by 3 bases, with 10 bases left in between. Germline V gene sequence: CDR1 KGHDR, CDR2 SFDVKD. The CDR3 has 15 amino acids. The CDR3 DNA reads as TGTGCCACCAGTGATCTTAAGCGGGACACCGGGGAGCTGTTTTTT. Translation gives CATSDLKRDTGELFF.

The chain couples TRBV9 to TRBJ2-5; D possibly corresponds to TRBD2 (6 bases). Per the germline V gene, CDR1 is SGDLS and CDR2 is YYNGEE. There are 15 residues in the CDR3. V was cut by 0 bases and J by 1 base, with 10 bases left in between. The CDR3 DNA reads as TGTGCCAGCAGCGTAGGCGGCGGGACCCAAGAGACCCAGTACTTC. Amino acids: CASSVGGGTQETQYF.

The chain combines TRBV12-3 or TRBV12-4 with TRBJ1-2; D gene uncertain. CDR3 length equals 14 residues. Deletions cut 1 base from V and 7 bases from J, with 13 bases between. This CDR3 reads CASSLGASMVGYTF. CDR3 in DNA: TGTGCCAGCAGTTTAGGGGCCAGTATGGTTGGCTACACCTTC.

This clonotype was seen at least ten times. The chain combines TRBV12-3 or TRBV12-4 with TRBJ1-5; TRBD1 matches at 9 bases. This CDR3 contains 14 residues. J lost 7 bases, V lost 5 bases, and 6 bases had no gene match. This CDR3 is CASSPTGGQQPQHF. CDR3 DNA sequence: TGTGCCAGCAGTCCAACAGGGGGCCAACAGCCCCAGCATTTT.

This clonotype was observed at least ten times. J is TRBJ2-5 and V is TRBV6-5, with 13 bases that match TRBD2. Germline loops: CDR1 MNHEY, CDR2 SVGAGI. This CDR3 contains 13 residues. V lost 8 bases and J lost 5; bases outside the gene matches: 2. The CDR3 bases are TGTGCCAGCCGGACTAGCGGGAGTGAGACCCAGTACTTC. It specifies CASRTSGSETQYF.

CDR3 residues: CASSLLSSNTEAFF. As DNA, the CDR3 is TGTGCCAGCAGTTTATTATCCAGCAACACTGAAGCTTTCTTT. The chain has TRBV28 and TRBJ1-1, with D uncertain. The CDR3 has 14 residues. Germline V gene lookup returns CDR1 MDHEN and CDR2 SYDVKM. The V and J ends lost 1 base and 2 bases respectively, with 8 bases between them.